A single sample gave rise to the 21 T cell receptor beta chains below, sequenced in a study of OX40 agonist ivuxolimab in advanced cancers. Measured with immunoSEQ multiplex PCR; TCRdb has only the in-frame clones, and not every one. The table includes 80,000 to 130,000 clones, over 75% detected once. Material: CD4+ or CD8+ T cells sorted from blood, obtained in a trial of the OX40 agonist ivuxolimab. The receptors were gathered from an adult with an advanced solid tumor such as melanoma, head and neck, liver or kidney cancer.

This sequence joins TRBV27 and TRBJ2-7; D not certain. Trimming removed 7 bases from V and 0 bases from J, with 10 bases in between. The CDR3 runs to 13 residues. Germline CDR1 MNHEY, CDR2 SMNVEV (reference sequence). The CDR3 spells CASKAATSYEQYF. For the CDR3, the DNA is TGTGCCAGCAAGGCAGCCACCTCCTACGAGCAGTACTTC.

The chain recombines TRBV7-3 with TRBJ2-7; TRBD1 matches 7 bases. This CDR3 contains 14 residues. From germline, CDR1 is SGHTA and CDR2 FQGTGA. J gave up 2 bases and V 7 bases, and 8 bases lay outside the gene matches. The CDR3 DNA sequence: TGTGCCAGCACCACGCGACAGGGTCCCTACGAGCAGTACTTC. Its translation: CASTTRQGPYEQYF. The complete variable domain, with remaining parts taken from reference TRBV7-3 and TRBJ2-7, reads GAGVSQTPSNKVTEKGKYVELRCDPISGHTALYWYRQSLGQGPEFLIYFQGTGAADDSGLPNDRFFAVRPEGSVSTLKIQRTERGDSAVYLCASTTRQGPYEQYFGPGTRLTVT.

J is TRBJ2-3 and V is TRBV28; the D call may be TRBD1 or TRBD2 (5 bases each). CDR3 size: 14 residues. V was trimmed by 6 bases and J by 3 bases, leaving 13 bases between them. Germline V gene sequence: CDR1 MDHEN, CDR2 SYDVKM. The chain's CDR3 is CASRRDPSTDTQYF. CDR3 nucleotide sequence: TGTGCCAGCAGACGGGACCCTTCGACAGATACGCAGTATTTT.

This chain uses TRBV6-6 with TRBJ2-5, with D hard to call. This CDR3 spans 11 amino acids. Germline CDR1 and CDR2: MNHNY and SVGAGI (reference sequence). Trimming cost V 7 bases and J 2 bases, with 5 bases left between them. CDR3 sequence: CASTHQETQYF. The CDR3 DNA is TGTGCCAGCACTCATCAAGAGACCCAGTACTTC.

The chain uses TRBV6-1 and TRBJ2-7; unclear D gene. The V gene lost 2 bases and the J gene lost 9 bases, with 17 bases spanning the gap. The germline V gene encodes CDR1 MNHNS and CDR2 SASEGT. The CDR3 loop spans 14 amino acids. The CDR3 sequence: CASSESARPPGQYF. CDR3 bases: TGTGCCAGCAGTGAATCGGCCAGGCCCCCCGGGCAGTACTTC.

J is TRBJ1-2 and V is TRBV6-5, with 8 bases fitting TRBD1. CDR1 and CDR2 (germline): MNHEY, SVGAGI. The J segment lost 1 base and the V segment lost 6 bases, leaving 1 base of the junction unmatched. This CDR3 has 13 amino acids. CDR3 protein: CASRGQDNYGYTF. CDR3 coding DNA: TGTGCCAGCAGGGGACAGGATAACTATGGCTACACCTTC.

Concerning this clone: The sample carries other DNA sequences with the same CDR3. CDR3 amino acids: CASSLTATNTGELFF. CDR3 coding DNA: TGCGCCAGCAGCTTGACAGCCACGAACACCGGGGAGCTGTTTTTT. The chain combines TRBV5-1 with TRBJ2-2; no definite D call. Looked up from germline, CDR1 is SGHRS and CDR2 is YFSETQ. V lost 1 base and J lost 0, with 7 bases in between. This CDR3 has 15 residues.

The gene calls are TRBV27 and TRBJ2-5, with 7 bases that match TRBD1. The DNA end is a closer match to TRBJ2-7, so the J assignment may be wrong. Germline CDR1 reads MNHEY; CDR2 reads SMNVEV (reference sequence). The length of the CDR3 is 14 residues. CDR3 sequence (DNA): TGTGCCAGCAGTCGGACAGGCACAGCCTACGAGCAGTACTTC. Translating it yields CASSRTGTAYEQYF.

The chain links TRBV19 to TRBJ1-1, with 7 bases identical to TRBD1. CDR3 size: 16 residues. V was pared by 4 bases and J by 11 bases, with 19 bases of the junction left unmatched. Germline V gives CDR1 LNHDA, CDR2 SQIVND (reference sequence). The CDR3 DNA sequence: TGTGCCAGTAGTAACCGGGCCACGACAGGGCTCAAGGGGGCTTTCTTT. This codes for CASSNRATTGLKGAFF.

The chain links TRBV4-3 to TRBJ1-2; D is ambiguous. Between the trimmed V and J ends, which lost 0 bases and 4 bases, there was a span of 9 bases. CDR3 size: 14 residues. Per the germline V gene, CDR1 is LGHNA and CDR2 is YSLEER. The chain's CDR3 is CASSQDAATYGYTF. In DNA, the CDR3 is TGCGCCAGCAGCCAAGATGCGGCTACCTATGGCTACACCTTC.

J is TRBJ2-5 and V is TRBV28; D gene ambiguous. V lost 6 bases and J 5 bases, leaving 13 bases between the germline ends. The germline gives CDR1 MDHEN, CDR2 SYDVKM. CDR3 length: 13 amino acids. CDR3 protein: CASSSPVGETQYF. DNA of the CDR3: TGTGCCAGCAGCTCCCCTGTTGGGGAGACCCAGTACTTC.

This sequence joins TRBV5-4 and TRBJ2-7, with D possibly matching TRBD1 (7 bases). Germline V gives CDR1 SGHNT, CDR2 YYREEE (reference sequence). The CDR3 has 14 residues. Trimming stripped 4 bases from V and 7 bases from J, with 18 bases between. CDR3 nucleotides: TGTGCCAGCAGCCGTTTCACAGGGGCGGGGGAGCAGTACTTC. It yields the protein CASSRFTGAGEQYF.

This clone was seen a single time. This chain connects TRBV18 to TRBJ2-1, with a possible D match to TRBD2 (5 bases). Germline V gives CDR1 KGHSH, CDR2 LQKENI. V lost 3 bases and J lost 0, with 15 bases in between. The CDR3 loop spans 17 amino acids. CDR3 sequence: CASSPAGYLSSYNEQFF. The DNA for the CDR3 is TGTGCCAGCTCACCCGCGGGCTATTTGAGCTCCTACAATGAGCAGTTCTTC.

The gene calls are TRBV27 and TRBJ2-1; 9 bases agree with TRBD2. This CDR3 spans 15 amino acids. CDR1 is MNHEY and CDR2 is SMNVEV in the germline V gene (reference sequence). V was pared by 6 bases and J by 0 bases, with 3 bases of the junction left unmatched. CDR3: CASRLSGSSYNEQFF. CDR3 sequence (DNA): TGTGCCAGCAGACTTAGCGGGAGCTCCTACAATGAGCAGTTCTTC.

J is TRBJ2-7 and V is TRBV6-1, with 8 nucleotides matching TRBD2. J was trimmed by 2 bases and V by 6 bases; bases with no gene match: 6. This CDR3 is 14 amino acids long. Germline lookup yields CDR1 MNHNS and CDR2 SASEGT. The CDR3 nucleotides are TGTGCCAGCAGCGATCGGACTAGCCCCTACGAGCAGTACTTC. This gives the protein CASSDRTSPYEQYF.

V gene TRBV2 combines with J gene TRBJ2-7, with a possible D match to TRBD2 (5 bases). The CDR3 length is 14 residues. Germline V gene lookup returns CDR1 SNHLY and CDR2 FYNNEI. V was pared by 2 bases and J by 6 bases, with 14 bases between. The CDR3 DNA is TGTGCCAGCAGTGAACCCCTAGGAGGTCCCGAGCAGTACTTC. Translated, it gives CASSEPLGGPEQYF.

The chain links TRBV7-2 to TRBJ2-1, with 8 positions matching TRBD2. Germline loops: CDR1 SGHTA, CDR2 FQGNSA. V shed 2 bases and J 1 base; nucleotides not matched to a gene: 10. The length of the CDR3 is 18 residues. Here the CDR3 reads CASSLRPLAGRSYNEQFF. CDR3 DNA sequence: TGTGCCAGCAGCTTACGTCCCTTAGCGGGAAGGTCCTACAATGAGCAGTTCTTC.

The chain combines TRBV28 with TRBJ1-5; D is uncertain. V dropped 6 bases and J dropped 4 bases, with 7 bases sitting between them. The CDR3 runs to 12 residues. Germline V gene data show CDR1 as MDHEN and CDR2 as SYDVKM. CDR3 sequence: CASRARNQPQHF. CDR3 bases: TGTGCCAGCAGGGCGCGAAATCAGCCCCAGCATTTT.

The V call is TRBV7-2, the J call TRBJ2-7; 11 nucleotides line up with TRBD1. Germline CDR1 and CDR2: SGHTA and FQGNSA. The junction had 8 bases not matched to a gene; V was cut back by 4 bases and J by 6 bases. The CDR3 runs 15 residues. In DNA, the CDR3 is TGTGCCAGCAGCTCGACACGTGGGACAGGGGGCGAGCAGTACTTC. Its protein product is CASSSTRGTGGEQYF.

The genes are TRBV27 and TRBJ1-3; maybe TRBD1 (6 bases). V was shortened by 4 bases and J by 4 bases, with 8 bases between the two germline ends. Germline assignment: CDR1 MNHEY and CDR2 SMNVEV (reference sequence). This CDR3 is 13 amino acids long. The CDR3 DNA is TGTGCCAGCAGTTCGCAGGGGGGAAACACCATATATTTT. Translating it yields CASSSQGGNTIYF.

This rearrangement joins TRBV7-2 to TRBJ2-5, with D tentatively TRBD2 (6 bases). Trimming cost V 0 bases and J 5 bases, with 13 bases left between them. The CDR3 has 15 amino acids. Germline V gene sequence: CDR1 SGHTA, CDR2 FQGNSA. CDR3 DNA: TGTGCCAGCAGCTTAGCGCAGTCGGGGAGGGAGACCCAGTACTTC. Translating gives CASSLAQSGRETQYF.